One and the same sample provided the 11 T cell receptor beta chains below, sequenced in a study of T cell repertoires in cytomegalovirus infection (dated by TCRdb to between 2018 and 2021). These TCRs are of unknown antigen specificity. TCRdb records Illumina HiSeq 1500 as the sequencer. The public reads were reanalyzed by TCRdb: fastp trimming at Q25, MiXCR alignment, in-frame beta chains only. Rows with one shared CDR3 protein collapse into an entry with the most common genes and DNA. This sample comprises roughly 120,000 distinct CDR3 sequences, 30% of them detected only once. The top ten clones comprise 41% of the sample. In light of the paper, this sample's treatment or condition label describes: in vitro stimulation with specific CMV peptide epitopes to enrich CMV-specific T cells. The starting material was CD8+ T cells from cultured PBMCs, obtained from culture after CMV antigen stimulation. These receptors all come from a human donor in good health (CMV status not recorded). Some clones in this sample may be carry-over from other donors' samples.

The V and J genes are TRBV7-6 and TRBJ1-1; 7 positions agree with TRBD1. Per germline, CDR1 SGHVS and CDR2 FNYEAQ. The CDR3 covers 12 residues. Trimming took 4 bases from V and 9 from J; bases not matched to a gene: 5. Here the CDR3 DNA reads TGTGCCAGCAGCTGGCCGGGACAGCAAGCTTTCTTT. Translating gives CASSWPGQQAFF.

The V call is TRBV2, the J call TRBJ2-7, with unresolved D. Germline V gives CDR1 SNHLY, CDR2 FYNNEI. The CDR3 is 13 amino acids. Trimming took 5 bases from V and 2 from J, leaving 10 bases between them. The CDR3 bases are TGTGCCAGCAGTTATCATAGTACCTACGAGCAGTACTTC. Its protein is CASSYHSTYEQYF.

This clonotype was seen repeatedly, ten times or more. This sequence joins TRBV7-2 and TRBJ1-6, with D possibly TRBD1 on 6 matching bases. The germline CDR1 and CDR2 sequences are SGHTA and FQGNSA. V dropped 1 base and J dropped 10 bases, with 20 bases sitting between them. This CDR3 spans 17 amino acids. The CDR3 region has the DNA TGTGCCAGCAGCTTAGACGCGACAGGTCTTCTGGGCTCACCCCTCCACTTT. The encoded protein is CASSLDATGLLGSPLHF.

This clonotype has more than one count but fewer than ten. The chain is built from TRBV6-1 and TRBJ2-7; TRBD1 is a possible D gene (5 bases). Looked up from germline, CDR1 is MNHNS and CDR2 is SASEGT. V lost 2 bases and J 2 bases, leaving 10 bases between the germline ends. This CDR3 has 14 amino acids. The CDR3 sequence is CASSEFDSTYEQYF. In nucleotides, the CDR3 is TGTGCCAGCAGTGAATTTGACAGTACCTACGAGCAGTACTTC.

Comments on this clonotype: A read error may account for a junction end that differs from germline. The chain joins TRBV12-3 or TRBV12-4 to TRBJ1-1; D is uncertain. This CDR3 is built from 15 residues. The CDR3 sequence: CANSLGRVQNTEAFF. In DNA form, the CDR3 reads TGTGCCAACAGTTTGGGTCGGGTACAGAACACTGAAGCTTTCTTT.

The V and J genes are TRBV7-2 and TRBJ1-2; 11 bases fit TRBD1. From germline, CDR1 is SGHTA and CDR2 FQGNSA. J was trimmed by 6 bases and V by 4 bases; bases with no gene match: 10. The CDR3 contains 16 residues. The CDR3 nucleotides read TGTGCCAGCAGCTCTCGGGACAGGGGGAATCTTGATGGCTACACCTTC. It encodes CASSSRDRGNLDGYTF.

The rearrangement links TRBV29-1 to TRBJ2-5, with 7 bases lining up with TRBD1. After removal of 0 bases from V and 2 bases from J, the junction contained 3 bases not matched to a gene. The V gene's germline CDR1 is SQVTM and CDR2 ANQGSEA. CDR3 length: 14 amino acids. For the CDR3, the DNA is TGCAGCGTTGAAGAGGGGACAGTTCAAGAGACCCAGTACTTC. Its protein product is CSVEEGTVQETQYF.

The chain has TRBV7-8 and TRBJ2-2; TRBD2 might be the D (5 bases). Trimming shortened V by 5 bases and J by 0 bases, and 13 bases separated the two germline ends. Per the germline V gene, CDR1 is SGHVS and CDR2 is FQNEAQ. The CDR3 sequence is 16 residues long. DNA of the CDR3: TGTGCCAGCAGCCCCCGGGATCCGGCGAACACCGGGGAGCTGTTTTTT. It yields the protein CASSPRDPANTGELFF.

Remarks on this clonotype: A much larger clone is a single base away; this may be a read error. The V gene is TRBV6-2 or TRBV6-3, the J gene TRBJ2-1; no clear D. The CDR3 extends over 11 amino acids. V was clipped by 8 bases and J by 4 bases, with 6 bases between them. CDR1 is MNHEY and CDR2 is SVGEGT in the germline V gene. The CDR3 spells CASGIYNEQFF. CDR3 coding DNA: TGTGCCAGCGGGATATACAATGAGCAGTTCTTC.

This chain joins TRBV27 and TRBJ2-5, with D tentatively TRBD2 (6 bases). Looked up from germline, CDR1 is MNHEY and CDR2 is SMNVEV (reference sequence). CDR3 length: 14 residues. The V gene lost 5 bases and the J gene lost 4 bases, with 14 bases spanning the gap. CDR3 in amino acids: CASSPQGLGETQYF. The DNA for the CDR3 is TGTGCCAGCAGTCCTCAGGGACTCGGAGAGACCCAGTACTTC.

In its sample, this clonotype was seen a few times. This chain joins TRBV7-2 and TRBJ2-2; D is unclear. The CDR3 contains 13 residues. In germline, CDR1 is SGHTA, CDR2 FQGNSA. Trimming took 4 bases from V and 7 from J, leaving 10 bases between them. CDR3: CASSWSDGGELFF. CDR3 nucleotides: TGTGCCAGCAGCTGGTCGGACGGCGGGGAGCTGTTTTTT.